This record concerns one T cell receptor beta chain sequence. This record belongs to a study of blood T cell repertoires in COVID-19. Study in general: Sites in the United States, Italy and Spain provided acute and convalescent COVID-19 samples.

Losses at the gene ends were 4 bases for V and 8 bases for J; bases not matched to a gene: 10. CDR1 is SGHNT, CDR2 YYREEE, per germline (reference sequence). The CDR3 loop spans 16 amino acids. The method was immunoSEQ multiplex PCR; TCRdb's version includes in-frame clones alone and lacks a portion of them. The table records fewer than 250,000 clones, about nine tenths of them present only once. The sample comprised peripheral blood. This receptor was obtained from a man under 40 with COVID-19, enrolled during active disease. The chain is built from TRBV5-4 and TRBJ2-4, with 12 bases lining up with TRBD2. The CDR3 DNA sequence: TGTGCCAGCAGCACCTACCTAGCGGGGGGGCCGGACATTCAGTACTTC. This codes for CASSTYLAGGPDIQYF.